A selection of T cell receptor beta chains follows, all from one sample in a study of T cells in Graves' hyperthyroidism and ophthalmopathy. TCRdb redid the calling of the multiplex PCR reads with MiXCR, one entry per CDR3 protein. The table has a few hundred thousand distinct CDR3 sequences, approximately 14% seen once. Material: blood. These receptors were collected from a woman aged 40 to 50 with Graves' ophthalmopathy. CDR3s include the opening cysteine and the closing phenylalanine or tryptophan. Each record gives: J gene, D gene, clone size, V gene, CDR3 DNA, CDR3 protein. The D gene is left open where the match is weak. Expanded clones are given a class, and other clones once, few, many or no size at all.

J: TRBJ2-3; D: .; size: few; V: TRBV28; DNA: TGTGCCAGCAGACAGGGAGCAGATACGCAGTATTTT; CDR3: CASRQGADTQYF
J: TRBJ2-5; D: TRBD1; size: few; V: TRBV6-1; DNA: TGTGCCAGCAAGCGAGACAGGGGGCTAGAGACCCAGTACTTC; CDR3: CASKRDRGLETQYF
J: TRBJ1-1; D: TRBD1; size: many; V: TRBV5-1; DNA: TGCGCCAGCAGCTGGCAAGGGACAGGGAATACTGAAGCTTTCTTT; CDR3: CASSWQGTGNTEAFF
J: TRBJ1-1; D: TRBD1; size: few; V: TRBV18; DNA: TGTGCCAGCTCACCACGGGACAGGGGGGCTTTCTTT; CDR3: CASSPRDRGAFF
J: TRBJ1-2; D: .; size: many; V: TRBV7-2; DNA: TGTGCCAGCAGCGGCCACGGAGGATATGGCTACACCTTC; CDR3: CASSGHGGYGYTF
J: TRBJ1-5; D: .; size: .; V: TRBV20-1; DNA: TGCAGTGCTAGAAATCAGTTCAATCAGCCCCAGCATTTT; CDR3: CSARNQFNQPQHF
J: TRBJ1-5; D: .; size: many; V: TRBV6-1; DNA: TGTGCCAGCAGTGAACCGGCGGCTAGCAATCAGCCCCAGCATTTT; CDR3: CASSEPAASNQPQHF
J: TRBJ1-6; D: .; size: many; V: TRBV24-1; DNA: TGTGCCACCAGTGACGGAGACAGGCCACACTTCTCACCCCTCCACTTT; CDR3: CATSDGDRPHFSPLHF
J: TRBJ2-1; D: TRBD2; size: many; V: TRBV10-3; DNA: TGTGCCATCAGTGAGAATCGGCGGGGGGAAGGAAATGAGCAGTTCTTC; CDR3: CAISENRRGEGNEQFF
J: TRBJ1-1; D: .; size: many; V: TRBV7-2; DNA: TGTGCCAGCAGCTCGCAGGCGAACACTGAAGCTTTCTTT; CDR3: CASSSQANTEAFF
J: TRBJ2-5; D: TRBD1; size: many; V: TRBV28; DNA: TGTGCCAGCAGTTGGGACAGGGCAGAGACCCAGTACTTC; CDR3: CASSWDRAETQYF
J: TRBJ2-7; D: TRBD2; size: few; V: TRBV20-1; DNA: TGCAGTGCTAAAGGACTAGATGGTTACGAGCAGTACTTC; CDR3: CSAKGLDGYEQYF
J: TRBJ2-3; D: TRBD1; size: few; V: TRBV5-5; DNA: TGTGCCAGCAGCTTGTCGGCAGGGGGAGTCCCAGATACGCAGTATTTT; CDR3: CASSLSAGGVPDTQYF
J: TRBJ2-5; D: TRBD2; size: many; V: TRBV12-3/TRBV12-4; DNA: TGTGCCAGCAGCACTAGCGGGGGGACCCAGTACTTC; CDR3: CASSTSGGTQYF
J: TRBJ2-7; D: TRBD1; size: many; V: TRBV7-9; DNA: TGTGCCAGCAGCACCGCGGGACAGGGGGCCTACGAGCAGTACTTC; CDR3: CASSTAGQGAYEQYF
J: TRBJ2-1; D: .; size: .; V: TRBV28; DNA: TGTGCCAGCAAGGGGCACCCCTCCTACAATGAGCAGTTCTTC; CDR3: CASKGHPSYNEQFF
J: TRBJ1-6; D: TRBD1; size: many; V: TRBV28; DNA: TGTGCCAGCAGTCTCCAGGGGGCCCCTCTTCCCCTCCACTTT; CDR3: CASSLQGAPLPLHF
J: TRBJ1-2; D: TRBD1; size: few; V: TRBV14; DNA: TGTGCCAGCAGCCGGGACAGAAAAGGCTACACCTTC; CDR3: CASSRDRKGYTF
J: TRBJ2-7; D: .; size: few; V: TRBV7-8; DNA: TGTGCCAGCAGCTTAGTGGAGGGGGCGGGAGCCTACGAGCAGTACTTC; CDR3: CASSLVEGAGAYEQYF
J: TRBJ2-7; D: TRBD2; size: .; V: TRBV20-1; DNA: TGCAGTGCTAGAGATATAGTAGGCGGGAGTAACTCCTACGAGCAGTACTTC; CDR3: CSARDIVGGSNSYEQYF
J: TRBJ1-1; D: .; size: many; V: TRBV9; DNA: TGTGCCAGCAGCGTAGACGAGAACACTGAAGCTTTCTTT; CDR3: CASSVDENTEAFF
J: TRBJ2-1; D: TRBD2; size: .; V: TRBV3-1; DNA: TGTGCCAGCAGCCAAGTTCTTCGGGGGGATGAGCAGTTCTTC; CDR3: CASSQVLRGDEQFF
J: TRBJ2-2; D: TRBD2; size: many; V: TRBV6-1; DNA: TGTGCCAGCAGCTCCTGGGGACTAGCGGGAGAAAAAGTAACCGGGGAGCTGTTTTTT; CDR3: CASSSWGLAGEKVTGELFF
J: TRBJ2-1; D: TRBD2; size: many; V: TRBV9; DNA: TGTGCCAGCAGCGTAACGGGACTAGCGGGGGGGCGGGGTGAGCAGTTCTTC; CDR3: CASSVTGLAGGRGEQFF
J: TRBJ2-4; D: .; size: few; V: TRBV10-3; DNA: TGTGCCATCAGTGACCGTAGCCCTAACATTCAGTACTTC; CDR3: CAISDRSPNIQYF
J: TRBJ2-5; D: TRBD2; size: .; V: TRBV2; DNA: TGTGCCAGCAGTGTTTTTAGCGGGAGGTTAGGGGAGACCCAGTACTTC; CDR3: CASSVFSGRLGETQYF
J: TRBJ2-3; D: .; size: many; V: TRBV28; DNA: TGTGCCACCAGGGTTAGCACAGATACGCAGTATTTT; CDR3: CATRVSTDTQYF
J: TRBJ1-5; D: .; size: many; V: TRBV2; DNA: TGTGCCAGCAGTGAAGCTGAAGCATATAGCAATCAGCCCCAGCATTTT; CDR3: CASSEAEAYSNQPQHF
J: TRBJ2-1; D: .; size: few; V: TRBV20-1; DNA: TGCAGTGCTAGAGATATCCTTGACTCCCTCCTTTACAATGAGCAGTTCTTC; CDR3: CSARDILDSLLYNEQFF
J: TRBJ1-1; D: .; size: many; V: TRBV18; DNA: TGTGCCAGCTCACCCCGCCGTGCCGAACCTGAAGCTTTCTTT; CDR3: CASSPRRAEPEAFF
J: TRBJ1-1; D: TRBD1; size: many; V: TRBV5-1; DNA: TGCGCCAGCAGCTCGGGACAGGGGGACACTGAAGCTTTCTTT; CDR3: CASSSGQGDTEAFF
J: TRBJ2-7; D: TRBD1; size: many; V: TRBV19; DNA: TGTGCCAGTAGTTCGACAGGGATCTACGAGCAGTACTTC; CDR3: CASSSTGIYEQYF
J: TRBJ2-7; D: TRBD2; size: few; V: TRBV30; DNA: TGTGCCTGGTCTAGCGGGGGGCCCTACGAGCAGTACTTC; CDR3: CAWSSGGPYEQYF
J: TRBJ1-5; D: .; size: many; V: TRBV19; DNA: TGTGCCAGTAGTATTGGTCTTAGCAATCAGCCCCAGCATTTT; CDR3: CASSIGLSNQPQHF
J: TRBJ2-7; D: .; size: .; V: TRBV18; DNA: TGTGCCAGCTCACCATCCCCTAGAACCTACGAGCAGTACTTC; CDR3: CASSPSPRTYEQYF
J: TRBJ2-5; D: TRBD1; size: many; V: TRBV29-1; DNA: TGCAGCGCATCGGACAGGGTGGGGGGAGAGACCCAGTACTTC; CDR3: CSASDRVGGETQYF
J: TRBJ1-4; D: .; size: few; V: TRBV6-2/TRBV6-3; DNA: TGTGCCAGCAGTTACTCACCGGCAACTAATGAAAAACTGTTTTTT; CDR3: CASSYSPATNEKLFF
J: TRBJ1-2; D: .; size: many; V: TRBV6-1; DNA: TGTGCCAGCAGTGAAAGCTATGGAGGCCGGGGCTACACCTTC; CDR3: CASSESYGGRGYTF
J: TRBJ2-7; D: TRBD1; size: many; V: TRBV11-2; DNA: TGTGCCAGCAGCTTTGGGACAGGGCCGAGCTACGAGCAGTACTTC; CDR3: CASSFGTGPSYEQYF
J: TRBJ2-4; D: .; size: .; V: TRBV12-3/TRBV12-4; DNA: TGTGCCAGCAATTTCGTACCAAACATTCAGTACTTC; CDR3: CASNFVPNIQYF
J: TRBJ2-3; D: TRBD2; size: many; V: TRBV10-2; DNA: TGCGCCAGCAGTCCGACTAGCGGGAGGGGAGATACGCAGTATTTT; CDR3: CASSPTSGRGDTQYF
J: TRBJ2-2; D: .; size: once; V: TRBV6-2/TRBV6-3; DNA: TGTGCCAGCAGACGGGGGACCACCGGGGAGCTGTTTTTT; CDR3: CASRRGTTGELFF
J: TRBJ2-2; D: .; size: .; V: TRBV6-2/TRBV6-3; DNA: TGTGCCAGCAGTTATGTGGTGGGCAGGGGCCTTGCGAACACCGGGGAGCTGTTTTTT; CDR3: CASSYVVGRGLANTGELFF
J: TRBJ1-6; D: .; size: few; V: TRBV5-1; DNA: TGCGCCAGCAGCTTCCTGAACATGAATTCACCCCTCCACTTT; CDR3: CASSFLNMNSPLHF
J: TRBJ1-2; D: .; size: many; V: TRBV5-1; DNA: TGCGCCAGCACCTCCGAGAGGGGTGAAGGCTACACCTTC; CDR3: CASTSERGEGYTF
J: TRBJ2-7; D: .; size: many; V: TRBV20-1; DNA: TGCAGTGCTACCAACGCTCTCGCCCCGTTTCCCTACGAGCAGTACTTC; CDR3: CSATNALAPFPYEQYF